This entry is about one TCR beta chain. Its antigen remains unidentified. CDR3 length equals 12 residues. V lost 6 bases and J 3 bases, leaving 9 bases between the germline ends. The data originate from a study of response to subunit inactivated influenza vaccine. General study points: Few new T cells, the authors suggested, are recruited by each seasonal influenza vaccination.

Each CDR3 protein is one row after TCRdb ran MiXCR on the RT-PCR reads. The table includes over 150,000 distinct CDR3 sequences, around 9.2% detected once. The sample was non-naive T cells sorted from PBMCs, taken on the day of vaccination. The rearrangement links TRBV23-1 to TRBJ2-7; D is unresolved. TRBV23-1 falls under the ORF class, with uncertain function. This TCR was sampled from a man over 45 who received an inactivated influenza vaccine. The CDR3 protein is CASRQVYYEQYF. The CDR3 DNA sequence: TGCGCCAGCAGGCAGGTATACTACGAGCAGTACTTC.